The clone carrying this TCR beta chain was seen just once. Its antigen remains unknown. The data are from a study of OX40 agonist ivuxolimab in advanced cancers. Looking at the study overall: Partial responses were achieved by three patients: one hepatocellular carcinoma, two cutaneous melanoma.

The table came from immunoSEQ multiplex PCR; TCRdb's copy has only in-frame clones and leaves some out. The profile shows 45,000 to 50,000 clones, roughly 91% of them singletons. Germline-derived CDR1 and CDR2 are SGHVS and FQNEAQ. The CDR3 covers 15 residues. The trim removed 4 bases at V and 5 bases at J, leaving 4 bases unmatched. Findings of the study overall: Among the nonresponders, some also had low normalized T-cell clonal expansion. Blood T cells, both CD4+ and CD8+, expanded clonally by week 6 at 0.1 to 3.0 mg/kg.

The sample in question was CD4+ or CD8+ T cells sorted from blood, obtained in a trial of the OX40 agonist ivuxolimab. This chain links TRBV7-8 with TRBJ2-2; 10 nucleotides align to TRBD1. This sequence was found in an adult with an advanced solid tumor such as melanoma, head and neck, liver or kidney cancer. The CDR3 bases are TGTGCCAGCAGCTCAGACAGGGGGCGGACCGGGGAGCTGTTTTTT. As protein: CASSSDRGRTGELFF.